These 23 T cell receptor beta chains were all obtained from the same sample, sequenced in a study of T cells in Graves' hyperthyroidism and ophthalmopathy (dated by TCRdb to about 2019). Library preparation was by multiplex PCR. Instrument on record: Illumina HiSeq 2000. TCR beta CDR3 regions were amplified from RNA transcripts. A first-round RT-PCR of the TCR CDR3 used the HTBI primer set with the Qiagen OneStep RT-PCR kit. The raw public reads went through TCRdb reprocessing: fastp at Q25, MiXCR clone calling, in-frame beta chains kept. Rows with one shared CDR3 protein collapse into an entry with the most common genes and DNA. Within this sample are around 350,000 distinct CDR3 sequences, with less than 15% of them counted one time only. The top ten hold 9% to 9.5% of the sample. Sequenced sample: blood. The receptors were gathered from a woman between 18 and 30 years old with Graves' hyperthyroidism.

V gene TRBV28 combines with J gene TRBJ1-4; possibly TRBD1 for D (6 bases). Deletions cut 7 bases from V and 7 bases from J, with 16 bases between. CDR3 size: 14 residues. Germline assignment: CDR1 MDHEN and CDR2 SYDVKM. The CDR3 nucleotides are TGTGCCAGCACCCGGGGCAGGGGTTCTGAAAAACTGTTTTTT. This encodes CASTRGRGSEKLFF.

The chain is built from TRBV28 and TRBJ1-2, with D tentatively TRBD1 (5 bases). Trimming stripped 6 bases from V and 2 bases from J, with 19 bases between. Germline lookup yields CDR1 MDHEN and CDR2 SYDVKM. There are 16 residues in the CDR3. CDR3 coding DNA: TGTGCCAGCAGAACCCGCAGGGTAATCGGCAACTATGGCTACACCTTC. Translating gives CASRTRRVIGNYGYTF.

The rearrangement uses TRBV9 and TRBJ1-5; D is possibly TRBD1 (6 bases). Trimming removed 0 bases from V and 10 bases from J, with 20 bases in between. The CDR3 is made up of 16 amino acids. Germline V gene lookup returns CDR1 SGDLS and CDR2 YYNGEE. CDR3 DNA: TGTGCCAGCAGCGTAGGGGTCGGGCAGGGGCGTAACCCCCAGCATTTT. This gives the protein CASSVGVGQGRNPQHF.

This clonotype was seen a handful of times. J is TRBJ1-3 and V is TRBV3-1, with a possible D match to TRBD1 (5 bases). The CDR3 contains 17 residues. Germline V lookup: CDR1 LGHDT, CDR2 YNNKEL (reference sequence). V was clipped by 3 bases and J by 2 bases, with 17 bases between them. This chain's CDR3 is CASSQGTLGFPGNTIYF. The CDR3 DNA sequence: TGTGCCAGCAGCCAGGGGACCCTTGGATTTCCTGGAAACACCATATATTTT.

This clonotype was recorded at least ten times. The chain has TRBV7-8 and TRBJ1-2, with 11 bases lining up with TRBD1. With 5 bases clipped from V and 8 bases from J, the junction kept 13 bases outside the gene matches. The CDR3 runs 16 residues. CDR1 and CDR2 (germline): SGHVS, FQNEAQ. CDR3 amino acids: CASSPRGQDRGQGYTF. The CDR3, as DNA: TGTGCCAGCAGCCCCCGTGGACAGGACAGGGGGCAAGGCTACACCTTC.

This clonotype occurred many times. CDR3 sequence reads: CACGPGDTEAFF. The CDR3 nucleotides read TGTGCCTGTGGTCCGGGCGACACTGAAGCTTTCTTT. The chain combines TRBV6-1 with TRBJ1-1; D not resolved. The CDR3 length is 12 residues. Germline V gene sequence: CDR1 MNHNS, CDR2 SASEGT. The V end was cut by 11 bases, the J end by 3 bases, with 13 bases between.

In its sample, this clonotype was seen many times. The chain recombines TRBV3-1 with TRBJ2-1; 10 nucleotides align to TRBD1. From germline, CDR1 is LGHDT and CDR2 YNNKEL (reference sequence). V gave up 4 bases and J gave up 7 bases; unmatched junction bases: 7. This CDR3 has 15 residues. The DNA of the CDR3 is TGTGCCAGCAGCCCGGACAGGGGGTCGGGTAATGAGCAGTTCTTC. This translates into CASSPDRGSGNEQFF.

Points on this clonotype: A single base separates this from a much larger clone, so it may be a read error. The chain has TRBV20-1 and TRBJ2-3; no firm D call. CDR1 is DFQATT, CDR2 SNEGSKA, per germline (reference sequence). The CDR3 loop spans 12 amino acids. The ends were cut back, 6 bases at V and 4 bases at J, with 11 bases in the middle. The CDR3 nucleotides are TGCAGTGCGAATTCTGACGCAGATACGCAGTATTTT. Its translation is CSANSDADTQYF.

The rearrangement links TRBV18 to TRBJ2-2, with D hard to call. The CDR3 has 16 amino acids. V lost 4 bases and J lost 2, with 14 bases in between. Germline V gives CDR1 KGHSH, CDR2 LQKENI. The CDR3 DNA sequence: TGTGCCAGCTCACTTTTTCTTACAGAAAACACCGGGGAGCTGTTTTTT. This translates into CASSLFLTENTGELFF.

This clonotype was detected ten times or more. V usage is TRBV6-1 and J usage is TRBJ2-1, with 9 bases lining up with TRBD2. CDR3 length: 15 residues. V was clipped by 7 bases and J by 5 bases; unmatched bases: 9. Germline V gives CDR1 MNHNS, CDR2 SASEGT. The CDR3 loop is CASKVSAGGHNEQFF. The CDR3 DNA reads TGTGCCAGCAAAGTTTCAGCGGGAGGCCACAATGAGCAGTTCTTC.

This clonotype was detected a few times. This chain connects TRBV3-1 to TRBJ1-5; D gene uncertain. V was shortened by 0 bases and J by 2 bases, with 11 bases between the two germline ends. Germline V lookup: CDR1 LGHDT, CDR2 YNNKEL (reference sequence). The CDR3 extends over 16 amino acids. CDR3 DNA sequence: TGTGCCAGCAGCCAAGATCCCCCGCTGGGCAATCAGCCCCAGCATTTT. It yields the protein CASSQDPPLGNQPQHF.

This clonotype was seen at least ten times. The CDR3 sequence: CASSTRVCGTSGRGYNEQFF. The CDR3 region has the DNA TGTGCCAGCAGTACGAGGGTCTGCGGGACTAGCGGGAGGGGTTACAATGAGCAGTTCTTC. The chain combines TRBV6-8 with TRBJ2-1; 16 nucleotides align to TRBD2. The V gene's germline CDR1 is MNHGY and CDR2 SAAAGT. This CDR3 contains 20 residues. J gave up 4 bases and V 5 bases, and 14 bases lay outside the gene matches.

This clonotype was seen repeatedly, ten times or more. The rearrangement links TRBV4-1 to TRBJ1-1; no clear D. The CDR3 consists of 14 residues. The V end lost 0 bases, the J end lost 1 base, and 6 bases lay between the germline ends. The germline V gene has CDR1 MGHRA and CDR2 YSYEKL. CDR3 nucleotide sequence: TGCGCCAGCAGCCAAGATAGCCAGAACACTGAAGCTTTCTTT. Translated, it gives CASSQDSQNTEAFF.

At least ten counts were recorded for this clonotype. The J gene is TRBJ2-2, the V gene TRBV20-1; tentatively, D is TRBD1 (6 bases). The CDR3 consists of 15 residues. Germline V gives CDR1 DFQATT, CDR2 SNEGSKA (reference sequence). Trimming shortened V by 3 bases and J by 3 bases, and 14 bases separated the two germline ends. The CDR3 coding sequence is TGCAGTGCTAGTGAGACAGGATGGGACACCGGGGAGCTGTTTTTT. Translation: CSASETGWDTGELFF.

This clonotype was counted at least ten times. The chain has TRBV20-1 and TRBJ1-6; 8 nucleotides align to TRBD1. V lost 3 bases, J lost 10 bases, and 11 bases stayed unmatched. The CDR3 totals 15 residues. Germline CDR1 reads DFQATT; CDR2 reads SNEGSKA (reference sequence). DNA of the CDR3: TGCAGTGCTAGGTTCGACGGACAGGGTGGATCACCCCTCCACTTT. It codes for CSARFDGQGGSPLHF.

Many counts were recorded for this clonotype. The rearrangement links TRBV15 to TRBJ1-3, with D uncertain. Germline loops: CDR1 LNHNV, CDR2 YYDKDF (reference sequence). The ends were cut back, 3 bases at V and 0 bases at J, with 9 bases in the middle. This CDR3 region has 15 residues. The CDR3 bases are TGTGCCACCAGCAGCATTAGCTCCTCTGGAAACACCATATATTTT. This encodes CATSSISSSGNTIYF.

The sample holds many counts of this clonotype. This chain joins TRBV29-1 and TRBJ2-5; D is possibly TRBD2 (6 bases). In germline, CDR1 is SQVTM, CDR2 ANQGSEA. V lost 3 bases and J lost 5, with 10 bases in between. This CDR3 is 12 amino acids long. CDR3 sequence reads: CSVDRGRETQYF. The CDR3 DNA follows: TGCAGCGTTGACCGAGGGAGGGAGACCCAGTACTTC.

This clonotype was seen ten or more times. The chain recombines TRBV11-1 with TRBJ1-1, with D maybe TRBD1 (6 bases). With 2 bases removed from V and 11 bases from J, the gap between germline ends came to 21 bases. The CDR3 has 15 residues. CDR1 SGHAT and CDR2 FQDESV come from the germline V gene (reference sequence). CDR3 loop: CASSLKRGIPIWAFF. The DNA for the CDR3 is TGTGCCAGCAGCTTAAAGAGGGGGATCCCTATTTGGGCTTTCTTT.

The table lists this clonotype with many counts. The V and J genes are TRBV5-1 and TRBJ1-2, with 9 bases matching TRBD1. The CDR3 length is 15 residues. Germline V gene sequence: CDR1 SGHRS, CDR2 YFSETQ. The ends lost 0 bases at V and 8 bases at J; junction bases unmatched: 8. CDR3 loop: CASSLGGQGVYGYTF. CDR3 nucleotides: TGCGCCAGCAGCTTGGGGGGACAGGGAGTCTACGGCTACACCTTC.

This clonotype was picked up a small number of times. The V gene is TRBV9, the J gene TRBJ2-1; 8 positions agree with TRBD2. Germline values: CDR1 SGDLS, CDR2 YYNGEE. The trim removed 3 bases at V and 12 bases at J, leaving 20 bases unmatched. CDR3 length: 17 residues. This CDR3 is CASSGGSGTPAPIGQFF. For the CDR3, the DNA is TGTGCCAGCAGCGGAGGTAGCGGGACACCAGCCCCAATTGGGCAGTTCTTC.

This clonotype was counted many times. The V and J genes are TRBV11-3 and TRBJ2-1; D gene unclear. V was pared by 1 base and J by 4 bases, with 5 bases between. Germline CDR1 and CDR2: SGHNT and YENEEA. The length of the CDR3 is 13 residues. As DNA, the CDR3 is TGTGCCAGCAGCTTAGGCATTTACAATGAGCAGTTCTTC. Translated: CASSLGIYNEQFF.

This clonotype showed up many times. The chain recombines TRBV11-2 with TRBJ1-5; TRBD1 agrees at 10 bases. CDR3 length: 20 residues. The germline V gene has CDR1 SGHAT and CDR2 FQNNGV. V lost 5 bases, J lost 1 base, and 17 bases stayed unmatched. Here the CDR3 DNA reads TGTGCCAGCAGCCCACGGAGGAAGGGACAGGGGACAGGGAGCAATCAGCCCCAGCATTTT. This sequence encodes CASSPRRKGQGTGSNQPQHF.

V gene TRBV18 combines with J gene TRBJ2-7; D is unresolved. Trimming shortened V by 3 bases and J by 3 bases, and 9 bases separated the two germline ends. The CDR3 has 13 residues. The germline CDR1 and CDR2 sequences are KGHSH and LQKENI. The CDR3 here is CASSPRPLYEQYF. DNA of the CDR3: TGTGCCAGCTCACCGCGTCCGCTCTACGAGCAGTACTTC.